The sequence of this T cell receptor beta chain was determined in a study of blood T cell repertoires in COVID-19. Whole-study context: From the United States, Italy and Spain came samples of acute and convalescent COVID-19. PBMCs, B-cell-depleted T cells, or T cells were the source of the cDNA or gDNA that made up the material.

As processed by the authors: From reference gene primer amplification, estimates of nucleated cell counts were derived. Here immunoSEQ multiplex PCR was the method, and the copy in TCRdb shows in-frame clones only, minus some. V, J and clone size are those of that table, while D and trimming were read from the DNA. Seen here are about 39,000 clones, approximately 93% observed once, and the top ten hold approximately 4.1%. This CDR3 spans 13 amino acids. The germline CDR1 and CDR2 sequences are SGHRS and YFSETQ. Trimming removed 5 bases from V and 5 bases from J, with 13 bases in between. The chain recombines TRBV5-1 with TRBJ1-1; a possible D gene is TRBD1 (5 bases). Material: peripheral blood. The sequence came from a human donor with active COVID-19. The donor label of this sample is uncertain. Written as DNA, the CDR3 is TGCGCCAGCAGTTTTGGAGGGACTACTGAAGCTTTCTTT. Protein: CASSFGGTTEAFF.